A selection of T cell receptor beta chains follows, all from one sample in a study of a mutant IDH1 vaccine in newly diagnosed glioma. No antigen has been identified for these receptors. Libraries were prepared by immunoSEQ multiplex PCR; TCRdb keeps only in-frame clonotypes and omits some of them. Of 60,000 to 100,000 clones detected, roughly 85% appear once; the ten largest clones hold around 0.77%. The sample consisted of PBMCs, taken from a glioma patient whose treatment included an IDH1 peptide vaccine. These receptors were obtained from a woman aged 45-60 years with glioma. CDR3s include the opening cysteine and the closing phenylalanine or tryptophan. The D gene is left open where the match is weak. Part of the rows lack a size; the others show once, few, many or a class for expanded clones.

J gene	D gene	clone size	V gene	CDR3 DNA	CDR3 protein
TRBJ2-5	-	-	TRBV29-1	TGCAGCGTTGAAGGGGACGGGGGAATAGAGACCCAGTACTTC	CSVEGDGGIETQYF
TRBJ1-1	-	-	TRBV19	TGTGCCAGTAGACCCCAGGGACGGACCAGTATGAACACTGAAGCTTTCTTT	CASRPQGRTSMNTEAFF
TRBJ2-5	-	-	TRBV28	TGTCTCGGAGGGGGATACCAAGAGACCCAGTACTTC	CLGGGYQETQYF
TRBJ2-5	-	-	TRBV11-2	TGTGCCAGCAGCCATGGGTCCCAAGAGACCCAGTACTTC	CASSHGSQETQYF
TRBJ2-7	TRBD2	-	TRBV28	TGTGCCAGCAGTTTAGGGACTAGCGGGAGGGGAGGCGAGCAGTACTTC	CASSLGTSGRGGEQYF
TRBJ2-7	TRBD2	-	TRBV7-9	TGTGCCAGCAGCCCAGTTAACGCGGGAGATTACGAGCAGTACTTC	CASSPVNAGDYEQYF
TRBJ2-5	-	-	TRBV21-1	TGTGCCAGCAGCAAAGTGTCAGAACAAGAGACCCAGTACTTC	CASSKVSEQETQYF
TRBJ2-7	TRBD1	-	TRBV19	TGTGCCAGTAGTATAGTCGGGAAGGGTTTGCCGCTGCGGACGACAGGGTACTACGAGCAGTACTTC	CASSIVGKGLPLRTTGYYEQYF
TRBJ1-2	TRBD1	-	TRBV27	TGTGCCAGCAGGTATGGGACAGGACTTTATGGCTACACCTTC	CASRYGTGLYGYTF
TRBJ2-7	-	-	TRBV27	TGTGCCAGCAGTTTCCAATCCTACGAGCAGTACTTC	CASSFQSYEQYF
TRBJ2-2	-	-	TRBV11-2	TGTGCCAGCAGGGCGAGCGCCTCGAACACCGGGGAGCTGTTTTTT	CASRASASNTGELFF
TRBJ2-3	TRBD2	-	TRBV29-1	TGCAGCGTTGACGCGGGAGTTAGCACAGATACGCAGTATTTT	CSVDAGVSTDTQYF
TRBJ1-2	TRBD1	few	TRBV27	TGTGCCAGCAGTTTATGGCAGGGGGACTATGGCTACACCTTC	CASSLWQGDYGYTF
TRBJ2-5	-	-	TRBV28	TGTGCCAGCAGTTTATTCCAAGAGACCCAGTACTTC	CASSLFQETQYF
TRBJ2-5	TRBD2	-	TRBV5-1	TGCGCCAGCAGCTTGTGGCTAGCGGGAGAGGGAGAGACCCAGTACTTC	CASSLWLAGEGETQYF
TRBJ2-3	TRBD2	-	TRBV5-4	TGTGCCAGCAGCTTGAGGACTAGCGGGGATACGCAGTATTTT	CASSLRTSGDTQYF
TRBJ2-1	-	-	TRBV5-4	TGTGCCAGCAGCTTGCCTCCCGGGGGCAGCGCAAGCTATGAGCAGTTCTTC	CASSLPPGGSASYEQFF
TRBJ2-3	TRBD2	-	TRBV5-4	TGTGCCAGCAGCCCCCCGACTAGCGGGGGTGCAGATACGCAGTATTTT	CASSPPTSGGADTQYF
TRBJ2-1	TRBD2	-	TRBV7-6	TGTGCCAGCAGCTTAAGCGGGAGAGGGGAGCAGTTCTTC	CASSLSGRGEQFF
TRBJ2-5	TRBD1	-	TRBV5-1	TGCGCCAGCAGCGTGGGAGACAGGGGGCTGGTGGAGACCCAGTACTTC	CASSVGDRGLVETQYF
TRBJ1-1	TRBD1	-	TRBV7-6	TGTGCCAGCAGCTATCCCGGACAGGGGGCTGAAGCTTTCTTT	CASSYPGQGAEAFF
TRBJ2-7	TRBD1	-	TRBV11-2	TGTGCCAGCAGCTCAGGGACAGGGAACGAGCAGTACTTC	CASSSGTGNEQYF
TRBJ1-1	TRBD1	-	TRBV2	TGTGCCAGCAACCCCACAGGGGGTACTGAAGCTTTCTTT	CASNPTGGTEAFF
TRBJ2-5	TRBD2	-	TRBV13	TGTGCCAGCAGTCCGCGGCTAGCGGGAATAAGGGAGACCCAGTACTTC	CASSPRLAGIRETQYF
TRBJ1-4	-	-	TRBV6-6	TGTGCCAGCAGTTTTACAGGGTCTAATGAAAAACTGTTTTTT	CASSFTGSNEKLFF